This T cell receptor beta chain was captured in a study of blood T cell repertoires in COVID-19. Background on the study: From the United States, Italy and Spain came samples of acute and convalescent COVID-19. PBMCs, B-cell-depleted T cells, or T cells provided the cDNA or gDNA that made up the material.

Generated by immunoSEQ multiplex PCR, the TCRdb table keeps only in-frame clones and is missing some. This sample yields 82,000 or so clones, of which approximately 90% are seen a single time; 1% to 1.5% belongs to the top ten. Those enrolled, adults aged about 18 to 89 years, came from about two dozen US areas. Participants' reported clinical history set cohort assignment. The ends were cut back, 4 bases at V and 5 bases at J, with 18 bases in the middle. This CDR3 has 16 amino acids. Germline V gene data show CDR1 as LGHDT and CDR2 as YNNKEL (reference sequence). The gene calls are TRBV3-1 (or the pseudogene TRBV3-2) and TRBJ2-1, with D possibly matching TRBD1 (8 bases). Sequencing was performed on PBMCs or T cells enriched from blood (not recorded which). This clonotype was obtained from a woman aged 45-65 years with acute COVID-19. The CDR3 nucleotides read TGTGCCAGCAGCCTCTATGGACAGGGAGGGGACAATGAGCAGTTCTTC. Protein product: CASSLYGQGGDNEQFF.